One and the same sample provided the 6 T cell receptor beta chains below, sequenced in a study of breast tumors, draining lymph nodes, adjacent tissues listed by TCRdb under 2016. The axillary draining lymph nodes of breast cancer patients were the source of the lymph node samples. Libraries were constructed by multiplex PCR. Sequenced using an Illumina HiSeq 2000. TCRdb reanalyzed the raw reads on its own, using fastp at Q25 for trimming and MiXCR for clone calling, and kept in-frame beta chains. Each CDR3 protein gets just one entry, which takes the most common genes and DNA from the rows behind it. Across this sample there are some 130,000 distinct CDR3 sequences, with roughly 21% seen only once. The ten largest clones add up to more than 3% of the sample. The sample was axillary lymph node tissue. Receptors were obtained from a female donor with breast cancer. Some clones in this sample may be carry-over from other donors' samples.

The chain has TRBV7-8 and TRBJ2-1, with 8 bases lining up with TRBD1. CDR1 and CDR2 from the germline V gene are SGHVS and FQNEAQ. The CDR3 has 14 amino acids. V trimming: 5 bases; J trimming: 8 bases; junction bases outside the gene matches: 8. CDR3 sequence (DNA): TGTGCCAGCAGCCGTGGTCAGGGGGCCGATGAGCAGTTCTTC. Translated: CASSRGQGADEQFF.

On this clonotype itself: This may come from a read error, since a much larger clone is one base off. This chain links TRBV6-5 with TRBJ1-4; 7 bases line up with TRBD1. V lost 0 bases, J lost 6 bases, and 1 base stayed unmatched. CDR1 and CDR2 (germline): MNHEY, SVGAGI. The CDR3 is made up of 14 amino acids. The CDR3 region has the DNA TGTGCCAGCAGTTACTCAGGACAGGATGAAAAACTGTTTTTT. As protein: CASSYSGQDEKLFF.

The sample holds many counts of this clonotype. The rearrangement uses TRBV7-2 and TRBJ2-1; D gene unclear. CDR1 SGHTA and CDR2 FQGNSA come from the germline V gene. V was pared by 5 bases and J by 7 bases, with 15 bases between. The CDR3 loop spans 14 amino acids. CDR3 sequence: CASSPGRQRNEQFF. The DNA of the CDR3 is TGTGCCAGCAGCCCCGGGCGGCAGAGGAATGAGCAGTTCTTC.

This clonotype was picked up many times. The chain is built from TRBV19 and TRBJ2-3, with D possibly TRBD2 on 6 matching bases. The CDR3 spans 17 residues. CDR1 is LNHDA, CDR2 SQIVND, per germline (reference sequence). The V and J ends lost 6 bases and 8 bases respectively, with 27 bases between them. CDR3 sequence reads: CASSPKVGEGGFATQYF. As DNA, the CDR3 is TGTGCCAGTAGCCCTAAGGTCGGTGAGGGAGGTTTCGCTACGCAGTATTTT.

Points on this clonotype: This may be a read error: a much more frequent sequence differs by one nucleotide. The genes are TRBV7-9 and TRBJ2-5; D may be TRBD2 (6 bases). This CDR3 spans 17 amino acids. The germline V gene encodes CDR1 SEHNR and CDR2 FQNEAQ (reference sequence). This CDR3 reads CASTSMQRLGKREAQYF. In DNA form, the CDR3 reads TGTGCCAGCACCTCCATGCAAAGACTAGGAAAAAGAGAGGCCCAGTACTTC.

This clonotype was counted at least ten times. CDR3: CASSDGSGPGTDTQYF. The DNA for the CDR3 is TGTGCCAGCAGTGACGGGAGCGGGCCGGGCACAGATACGCAGTATTTT. The chain recombines TRBV6-4 with TRBJ2-3; weak D call: TRBD2 (6 bases). V lost 2 bases to trimming and J lost 1 base, with 13 bases between them. This CDR3 has 16 residues. CDR1 and CDR2 from the germline V gene are MRHNA and SNTAGT.